The sequence of this T cell receptor beta chain was determined in a study of blood T cells in healthy people across ages. The V gene lost 2 bases and the J gene lost 10 bases, with 12 bases spanning the gap. The CDR3 runs 14 residues. Germline V gene data show CDR1 as SEHNR and CDR2 as FQNEAQ (reference sequence). With a J-beta primer mix and a sample-barcoded 5' primer, a second PCR ran about 7 to 12 cycles. The authors tagged each cDNA molecule using a template-switch adaptor with 12 random nucleotides. Using its own MiXCR run on the 5' RACE reads, TCRdb lists one record per CDR3 protein. The sample yields about 1.6 million distinct CDR3 sequences, 34% seen once. This clonotype was detected only a few times.

The source material was blood. The V and J genes are TRBV7-9 and TRBJ1-6, with D uncertain. The receptor's source is a woman younger than 45 in good health. Written as DNA, the CDR3 is TGTGCCAGCAGCTTACCCATGTCTGGCTCACCCCTCCACTTT. It codes for CASSLPMSGSPLHF.